This entry features one TCR beta chain sequence. Which antigen it targets is not known. No base quality values were provided; no much bigger clone lies one nucleotide off. This entry comes from a study of cytomegalovirus exposure and HLA in healthy donors (dated by TCRdb to about 2017). For the wider study: An earlier analysis of 587 of the donors reported about 260 Gb of sequence data and 95 million to 120 million unique TCR beta sequences obtained from roughly 170 million T cells. The study aimed to test whether signatures of past pathogen exposure could be identified by cataloging public T cell receptors. Among approximately 370 genotyped donors of the cohort, an average of approximately 220,000 unique TCR beta nucleotide sequences was sequenced per donor, of which about 18% were non-productive. To study patterns of TCR occurrence, a later analysis re-analyzed previously published TCR beta repertoires from 666 donors and added high-resolution HLA genotyping. Every repertoire in the discovery cohort had been generated on one and the same sequencing platform. An early release covering 550 to 700 HLA-typed donors comprised roughly 300 gigabases of sequencing data and tens of millions of unique TCR sequences. The study used immunosequencing to profile the T cell repertoires of 666 subjects and linked those repertoires to cytomegalovirus serostatus. An earlier analysis of 587 of the donors used high-throughput TCR beta sequencing to judge whether each TCR beta V gene segment behaved as functional or pseudogenic. HLA typing covered class I and class II loci at four-digit resolution. In the later analysis, no new phenotypic data were used to find candidate immune exposures; instead, reliance was placed on TCR beta sequences and their occurrence across donors. The number of typed donors differed by locus: roughly 629-640 for A, B, C, DRB1 and DQB1; 522 for DQA1; approximately 600 for DPA1; and about 450 for DPB1. Five DR-DQ haplotypes were handled as single units for association and clustering because linkage in the cohort was strong. In a later genetic analysis, genome-wide SNP genotypes for about three fifths of the roughly 670 donors were used, and that subset was treated as a discovery cohort. A separate validation cohort of 100 to 150 different subjects was used in addition to the 666-subject first cohort. The study combined high-throughput TCR immunosequencing, statistical association of individual TCRs with disease status, and machine learning to predict cytomegalovirus infection status. Of the approximately 400 genotyped donors, 65% to 90% were placed in the genetic ancestry cluster associated with self-reported Caucasian donors. Donor age, sex, ethnicity and CMV serostatus were collected together with the repertoire data. Broad study findings and their caveats: Compared with equally common non-associated chains, HLA-associated TCR beta chains in a later analysis were more clonally expanded and had lower generation probabilities. The 87-base-pair reads could not distinguish some IMGT-functional V segments, including TRBV6-2 and TRBV6-3, so those segments were excluded. Cytomegalovirus status was reported to be diagnosed by the classifier with high specificity and sensitivity in both the original and validation cohorts. A later analysis associated around 16,000 TCR beta sequences with specific HLA alleles at a false discovery rate of 0.05. A group of highly shared sequence variants was considered likely to be a technical artifact of the sequencing pipeline. Correlated functional status among segregating V segments might reflect linkage disequilibrium, but an unknown experimental factor could not be ruled out. According to the authors, the approach could potentially be generalized to other disease states and immunological phenotypes. In vitro tests confirmed that three of the cytomegalovirus-associated TCR beta chains recognize cytomegalovirus antigens. An association between a missense DCLRE1C variant and V-gene and J-gene trimming of TCR beta chains was found in a later genetic analysis and replicated in an independent cohort. Immune exposure information for the cohort was limited to CMV serostatus. The earlier analysis of 450 to 700 of the donors excluded approximately 15 rarely observed V segments, including chromosome 9 orphons, because counts were too low. A later analysis found that most CMV-associated TCR beta chains appeared HLA-restricted, with HLA associations seemingly driven largely by CMV exposure. Broadly in line with IMGT annotations, most TCR beta V segments showed up in productive rearrangements about 87% or about 30% of the time in an earlier analysis of approximately 640 of the donors. A later analysis reported that several top co-occurrence clusters appeared linked to parvovirus B19, influenza, CMV and Epstein-Barr virus. While some public TCRs were present in many individuals, most TCR sequences turned up only very rarely across donors. This cohort had only TCR beta chains sequenced, and the lack of alpha or paired-chain data limited which features could be detected. A further reported finding was that TCR beta sequences accurately predicted the HLA-A and HLA-B alleles for most subjects in the first cohort. A total of 164 TCR beta chains were listed by the study as associated with cytomegalovirus. Assigning TCR associations to individual alleles was difficult when HLA alleles, especially DR and DQ, strongly co-occurred. The presence/absence analyses assumed that sequencing depth was roughly uniform across donors, and that assumption may not be true. According to a later analysis, TCR association rates differed among HLA loci, with DRB1 alleles showing the most associated TCRs and HLA-C alleles showing the fewest. HLA typing was unavailable for some donors at each locus, so association tests used only the typed subset. Compared with the approximately 700-donor mean, donors in an Asian-associated ancestry cluster had fewer N-insertions in productive TCRs, according to a later genetic analysis.

The CDR1 and CDR2 encoded by the germline V gene are WSHSY and SAAADI. The germline ends are 14 bases apart after V is trimmed by 3 bases and J by 3 bases. The CDR3 starts with the cysteine, ends with the phenylalanine, and has 15 residues. Only the CDR3 region is kept as DNA, spanning 45 bases read in frame from base 1. The cohort comprised some 700 healthy bone marrow donors. At the time of sampling, all cohort members were nominally healthy, though unrecorded immune exposures were likely present. The donor tested CMV seronegative and was one of the 352 seronegative cohort members. Each donor provided a peripheral blood sample, and peripheral blood mononuclear cells were used for TCR beta sequencing. Genomic DNA was extracted from the blood cell samples with the Qiagen DNeasy Blood Extraction Kit. Receptor amplification or capture employed the immunoSEQ multiplex PCR assay. For the multiplex PCR, a mixture combining 60 forward primers for TCR Vbeta segments and 13 reverse primers for TCR Jbeta segments was used. Amplification of the CDR3 region of rearranged TCR beta genes was performed with a multiplex PCR assay on genomic DNA. The amplified TCR beta libraries were sequenced on the Illumina HiSeq System as 87-base-pair reads. As for the original processing: A later analysis tallied 70 million to 100 million unique TCR beta chains across the 660 or so repertoires, and roughly 11 million of those chains were shared by two or more donors. A nearest-neighbor algorithm error-corrected the raw reads and collapsed the reads into unique sequences, merging closely related sequences to remove PCR and sequencing errors. V, D and J gene segments were assigned by aligning CDR3 sequences to IMGT reference sequences. Each retained sequence needed at least a six-nucleotide match to both a V gene segment and a J gene segment. A rearrangement was called productive if the CDR3 had no stop codons and remained in frame with V and J, and every other rearrangement was called non-productive. CDR3 was defined by IMGT convention, running from the second conserved V-encoded cysteine to the conserved J-encoded phenylalanine. Sequences without an unambiguous match to a single V gene segment were excluded from the earlier analysis of over 500 of the donors. In an earlier analysis of 450 to 700 of the donors, V segments were called functional above 56.7% productive rearrangements and were called segregating when the between-donor standard deviation exceeded 5%. A statistical classification framework was developed to diagnose cytomegalovirus status using the catalog of TCR beta chain sequences. In a later analysis, TCR nucleotide sequences were compared against IMGT/GENE-DB human TR gene sequences so that V and J genes could be assigned. The TCRdist pipeline was used in a later analysis to assign CDR3 sequences and most-parsimonious VDJ recombination scenarios. In a later analysis, each TCR beta chain was defined by its CDR3 amino acid sequence together with its V-gene family, and reads lacking a unique V-gene family were excluded. To address suspected cross-contamination and a sequencing artifact, a later analysis removed a few hundred highly shared, low-generation-probability nucleotide sequences. For each public chain, a later analysis derived a clonal expansion index from normalized ranks of inferred template counts within each repertoire. A later analysis computed generation probabilities with a VDJ recombination model fitted to out-of-frame rearrangements, and checked the results against IGoR. A later analysis scored TCR-TCR, TCR-HLA and TCR-CMV co-occurrence with hypergeometric tests, applying a repertoire-size bias correction to TCR pairs. A later analysis estimated false discovery rates by permuting HLA or CMV assignments 20 times. In a later analysis, co-occurring TCRs were grouped using DBSCAN, with TCRdist sequence similarity added in when clustering inside HLA-allele-positive subsets. Repertoires with fewer than 30,000 or more than 120,000 public chains, plus five repertoires with anomalous nucleotide sharing, were excluded from co-occurrence clustering. TCRdb limited this immuneACCESS table to in-frame rearrangements with V and J called. A share of clones is missing; checked studies link under half to unresolved V genes, and the rest is unexplained. V and J calls and clone size follow that table, whereas D and trimming were derived from the DNA. This sample gives roughly 140,000 clones in total; over 75% of them show up just once. About 0.62% of the sample is taken by the ten largest.

Sequences were obtained from PBMCs. The clonotype comes from a male donor in good health and CMV-seronegative. The V and J segments used are TRBV10-2 and TRBJ1-2; a tentative D call is TRBD1 (6 bases match). The CDR3 reads CASSDSGTNHYGYTF. The sequenced DNA: TGCGCCAGCAGTGATTCTGGGACAAATCACTATGGCTACACCTTC.